This T cell receptor (beta chain) was found in a study of CD8+CD57+ T cells in acquired aplastic anemia. Background on the study: Roughly 3.2 ug was the average amount of DNA from sorted CD4+ and CD8+ cells. Study conclusions and caveats: Any difference that existed in CD8+ Simpson's diversity between patients and controls was not significant. The same twenty-nine CD8+ CDR3 sequences occurred in patients and in controls.

V gave up 3 bases and J gave up 3 bases, with 11 bases separating them. CDR1 and CDR2 (germline): SNHLY, FYNNEI. The CDR3 spans 14 residues. Whoever was chosen for sequencing had shown CD8+CD57+ cell expansion by flow cytometry. Untreated patients provided the blood samples, with no therapy given before sampling. A note on this clonotype: Its target is unknown.

Profiles of TCR beta VDJ and CDR3 were generated from a genomic DNA template. TCRdb ran MiXCR on the reads and lists one entry per CDR3 protein. The repertoire holds some 200,000 distinct CDR3 sequences, with roughly 50% as singletons. V gene TRBV2 combines with J gene TRBJ1-1; TRBD1 is a possible D gene (6 bases). The sample taken for sequencing was sorted CD4+, CD8+, or CD8+CD57+ T cells (not recorded which) from PBMCs. The origin of this receptor is a human donor with aplastic anemia. The CDR3 nucleotides read TGTGCCAGCAGTGACGCCAGGGGATACACTGAAGCTTTCTTT. This codes for CASSDARGYTEAFF.